The present entry profiles one T cell receptor (beta chain) with its context. Its target is unknown. Normal lung sampling was at least 3 cm from the tumour, as distant as possible. Template was genomic DNA from frozen, unsorted single-cell suspensions. Produced via immunoSEQ multiplex PCR; TCRdb's table is partial and in-frame only. The profile shows under 4,500 clones, under 80% of them singletons. The data belong to a study of immune cell composition in non-small cell lung cancer. At the level of the study: Lung adenocarcinoma or squamous carcinoma made up most tumours.

Study-wide points: Smoking pack-years did not significantly correlate with tumour TCR-beta clonality. Squamous carcinomas (roughly 80%) more often had tumour-associated clones >0.5% than adenocarcinomas (around 33%).

Germline V gene data show CDR1 as SGHAT and CDR2 as FQNNGV. The V gene end was trimmed by 5 bases and the J gene end by 0 bases; junction bases not matched to a gene: 5. The CDR3 is 17 residues long. This sequence joins TRBV11-2 and TRBJ2-6, with TRBD1 matching 9 bases. The source is a human donor with non-small cell lung cancer. The specimen sequenced was non-adjacent lung tissue. The CDR3 coding sequence is TGTGCCAGCAGCGAGGACAGGGGAGGCTCTGGGGCCAACGTCCTGACTTTC. Protein: CASSEDRGGSGANVLTF. The entire variable domain, with the rest obtained from reference TRBV11-2 and TRBJ2-6, is as follows: EAGVAQSPRYKIIEKRQSVAFWCNPISGHATLYWYQQILGQGPKLLIQFQNNGVVDDSQLPKDRFSAERLKGVDSTLKIQPAKLEDSAVYLCASSEDRGGSGANVLTFGAGSRLTVL.